The 32 T cell receptor beta chains listed next were all sequenced from one sample in a study of blood T cell repertoires in COVID-19. Clones were sequenced by immunoSEQ multiplex PCR, and TCRdb holds only the in-frame ones, with some missing. Of about 200,000 clones listed, about 88% were seen once; the top ten hold 4% to 5%. The sequenced material came from peripheral blood. These receptors originate from a woman of 80 years or more with acute or convalescent COVID-19.

CDR3 coding DNA: TGTGCCAGCAGTCCCCGACAGTTCTATAATTCACCCCTCCACTTT. This translates into CASSPRQFYNSPLHF. This chain uses TRBV27 with TRBJ1-6; TRBD1 is a possible D gene (5 bases). V was trimmed by 5 bases and J by 3 bases, leaving 11 bases between them. The CDR3 spans 15 residues. Germline V gene data show CDR1 as MNHEY and CDR2 as SMNVEV (reference sequence).

The V call is TRBV7-9, the J call TRBJ2-2; D gene unclear. In germline, CDR1 is SEHNR, CDR2 FQNEAQ (reference sequence). Trimming removed 3 bases from V and 3 bases from J, with 5 bases in between. The CDR3 length is 13 residues. The CDR3 DNA follows: TGTGCCAGCAGCTTTTCAGACACCGGGGAGCTGTTTTTT. Its translation is CASSFSDTGELFF.

The V gene is TRBV5-1, the J gene TRBJ1-3; D is unclear. The V gene lost 3 bases and the J gene lost 3 bases, with 10 bases spanning the gap. The CDR3 has 14 amino acids. CDR1 and CDR2 from the germline V gene are SGHRS and YFSETQ. The CDR3 reads CASSSEVVGNTIYF. In DNA form, the CDR3 reads TGCGCCAGCAGCTCAGAGGTCGTTGGAAACACCATATATTTT.

The J gene is TRBJ2-2, the V gene TRBV7-6, with 13 bases that match TRBD2. J was trimmed by 5 bases and V by 5 bases; bases with no gene match: 5. This CDR3 contains 16 residues. CDR1 and CDR2 from the germline V gene are SGHVS and FNYEAQ. The CDR3: CASSEGLAGTTGELFF. The CDR3 DNA sequence: TGTGCCAGCAGCGAGGGACTAGCGGGAACAACCGGGGAGCTGTTTTTT.

The chain links TRBV7-2 to TRBJ1-2; a weak D match, TRBD1 (6 bases). The CDR3 totals 14 residues. Between the trimmed V and J ends, which lost 5 bases and 7 bases, there was a span of 17 bases. The germline V gene encodes CDR1 SGHTA and CDR2 FQGNSA. This chain's CDR3 is CASSPTQGLGGYTF. For the CDR3, the DNA is TGTGCCAGCAGCCCCACACAGGGACTAGGTGGCTACACCTTC.

V usage is TRBV15 and J usage is TRBJ1-2; D unclear. The CDR3 length is 14 residues. The germline gives CDR1 LNHNV, CDR2 YYDKDF (reference sequence). V was trimmed by 0 bases and J by 0 bases, leaving 5 bases between them. This chain's CDR3 is CATSRDLTNYGYTF. DNA for the CDR3: TGTGCCACCAGCAGAGATTTAACTAACTATGGCTACACCTTC.

V gene TRBV7-2 combines with J gene TRBJ2-7; maybe TRBD2 (6 bases). From germline, CDR1 is SGHTA and CDR2 FQGNSA. Trimming left V 5 bases short and J 3 bases short, with 14 bases between. The length of the CDR3 is 14 residues. The CDR3 protein is CASSLTRGVYEQYF. CDR3 DNA: TGTGCCAGCAGCCTGACTAGAGGGGTCTACGAGCAGTACTTC. Variable domain in full (rest from reference TRBV7-2 and TRBJ2-7): GAGVSQSPSNKVTEKGKDVELRCDPISGHTALYWYRQSLGQGLEFLIYFQGNSAPDKSGLPSDRFSAERTGGSVSTLTIQRTQQEDSAVYLCASSLTRGVYEQYFGPGTRLTVT.

The chain joins TRBV5-6 to TRBJ2-7; 8 nucleotides agree with TRBD1. CDR3 length equals 17 residues. Germline V gene data show CDR1 as SGHDT and CDR2 as YYEEEE. V shed 4 bases, J shed 2 bases, and the junction held 14 bases outside the gene matches. The CDR3 here is CASSPYTGTGRTYEQYF. CDR3 bases: TGTGCCAGCAGCCCATATACCGGGACAGGAAGGACCTACGAGCAGTACTTC.

This clone came up a few times. The chain carries TRBV6-2 or TRBV6-3 and TRBJ2-1; 8 bases map to TRBD2. Germline lookup yields CDR1 MNHEY and CDR2 SVGEGT. V gave up 4 bases and J gave up 4 bases; unmatched junction bases: 9. The CDR3 sequence is 16 residues long. The chain's CDR3 is CASSWGLVGKYNEQFF. The CDR3 DNA reads as TGTGCCAGCAGTTGGGGACTAGTCGGCAAATACAATGAGCAGTTCTTC.

V and J are TRBV5-6 and TRBJ1-6; 7 nucleotides align to TRBD1. The CDR3 length is 16 residues. Trimming at V came to 1 base and at J to 9 bases, leaving 10 bases not matched to a gene. The germline gives CDR1 SGHDT, CDR2 YYEEEE. The chain's CDR3 is CASSLLGGSVGSPLHF. DNA of the CDR3: TGTGCCAGCAGCTTGTTAGGGGGCAGTGTTGGTTCACCCCTCCACTTT.

The V and J genes are TRBV5-1 and TRBJ2-3; D is possibly TRBD2 (10 bases). The CDR3 spans 16 residues. Germline-derived CDR1 and CDR2 are SGHRS and YFSETQ. V lost 0 bases to trimming and J lost 5 bases, with 16 bases between them. The DNA of the CDR3 is TGCGCCAGCAGCTTGGTACTAGCGGGACAGGGAGATACGCAGTATTTT. Translating gives CASSLVLAGQGDTQYF. Variable domain in full (rest from reference TRBV5-1 and TRBJ2-3): KAGVTQTPRYLIKTRGQQVTLSCSPISGHRSVSWYQQTPGQGLQFLFEYFSETQRNKGNFPGRFSGRQFSNSRSEMNVSTLELGDSALYLCASSLVLAGQGDTQYFGPGTRLTVL.

The rearrangement links TRBV4-1 to TRBJ1-5, with D unresolved. The CDR3 totals 13 residues. Trimming shortened V by 0 bases and J by 6 bases, and 6 bases separated the two germline ends. Germline loops: CDR1 MGHRA, CDR2 YSYEKL. The CDR3 here is CASSQDPVQPQHF. CDR3 in DNA: TGCGCCAGCAGCCAAGATCCAGTTCAGCCCCAGCATTTT.

V is TRBV7-8 and J is TRBJ1-2; 11 nucleotides align to TRBD1. The CDR3 consists of 16 residues. J was trimmed by 8 bases and V by 5 bases; bases with no gene match: 13. Per the germline V gene, CDR1 is SGHVS and CDR2 is FQNEAQ. This chain's CDR3 is CASSPWTGGTPRGYTF. The CDR3 DNA is TGTGCCAGCAGCCCATGGACAGGGGGCACTCCGCGGGGCTACACCTTC.

V and J are TRBV5-1 and TRBJ2-2; 7 nucleotides align to TRBD1. Germline CDR1 SGHRS, CDR2 YFSETQ. V lost 0 bases, J lost 1 base, and 3 bases stayed unmatched. This CDR3 region has 16 residues. The CDR3 protein is CASSLEQGRNTGELFF. The CDR3 coding sequence is TGCGCCAGCAGCTTGGAACAGGGGAGGAACACCGGGGAGCTGTTTTTT.

V gene TRBV2 combines with J gene TRBJ1-1; 10 bases match TRBD1. The CDR3 is 14 amino acids. Trimming took 8 bases from V and 4 from J; bases not matched to a gene: 7. Germline CDR1 reads SNHLY; CDR2 reads FYNNEI. The CDR3 DNA is TGTGCCAGCTCGGGACAGGGGCCGCTCACTGAAGCTTTCTTT. Encoded protein: CASSGQGPLTEAFF.

The chain uses TRBV27 and TRBJ2-1; D may be TRBD2 (6 bases). Germline V CDR1 and CDR2: MNHEY, SMNVEV (reference sequence). CDR3 length: 14 residues. V was cut by 3 bases and J by 6 bases, with 12 bases left in between. CDR3 sequence reads: CASSFGEAGNEQFF. The CDR3 nucleotides read TGTGCCAGCAGTTTTGGGGAGGCAGGCAATGAGCAGTTCTTC.

The CDR3, as DNA: TGTGCCAGCAGCTTCCCACATACAGGTCCTTTTTACTACAATGAGCAGTTCTTC. Its protein product is CASSFPHTGPFYYNEQFF. The chain combines TRBV7-9 with TRBJ2-1, with D possibly matching TRBD1 (5 bases). Trimming shortened V by 3 bases and J by 3 bases, and 21 bases separated the two germline ends. The CDR3 loop spans 18 amino acids. Germline values: CDR1 SEHNR, CDR2 FQNEAQ (reference sequence).

This rearrangement joins TRBV7-9 to TRBJ1-2; D might be TRBD1 (6 bases). In germline, CDR1 is SEHNR, CDR2 FQNEAQ (reference sequence). This CDR3 has 15 residues. Trimming left V 1 base short and J 2 bases short, with 11 bases between. The CDR3: CASSLVGGPNYGYTF. CDR3 coding DNA: TGTGCCAGCAGCTTAGTAGGGGGACCGAACTATGGCTACACCTTC.

The chain combines TRBV5-8 with TRBJ1-2, with D possibly TRBD1 on 5 matching bases. The germline V and J ends were trimmed by 4 bases and 4 bases, with 8 bases remaining between them. CDR1 and CDR2 from the germline V gene are SGHTS and YDEGEE. CDR3 length: 12 amino acids. The CDR3 here is CASSPGIYGYTF. The CDR3, as DNA: TGTGCCAGCAGCCCAGGGATCTATGGCTACACCTTC.

The chain carries TRBV30 and TRBJ1-6; D may be TRBD1 (6 bases). The length of the CDR3 is 15 residues. Trimming took 3 bases from V and 1 from J, leaving 10 bases between them. The V gene's germline CDR1 is GTSNPN and CDR2 SVGIG (reference sequence). The chain's CDR3 is CAWSDGQSYNSPLHF. The CDR3 DNA reads TGTGCCTGGAGCGACGGACAGTCCTATAATTCACCCCTCCACTTT. Using reference TRBV30 and TRBJ1-6 for the parts outside the CDR3, the full variable domain is SQTIHQWPATLVQPVGSPLSLECTVEGTSNPNLYWYRQAAGRGLQLLFYSVGIGQISSEVPQNLSASRPQDRQFILSSKKLLLSDSGFYLCAWSDGQSYNSPLHFGNGTRLTVT.

The V call is TRBV19, the J call TRBJ1-5; 8 nucleotides agree with TRBD1. CDR3 size: 19 residues. With V trimmed by 5 bases and J by 7 bases, 22 bases remained unmatched. The germline V gene has CDR1 LNHDA and CDR2 SQIVND (reference sequence). The CDR3 DNA reads as TGTGCCAGTAGTCGTTCACTGAAGTTAGTGACAGGGGTTTCGCAGCCCCAGCATTTT. Its protein is CASSRSLKLVTGVSQPQHF.

V usage is TRBV29-1 and J usage is TRBJ1-5; D possibly corresponds to TRBD1 (6 bases). The CDR3 totals 12 residues. Deletions cut 7 bases from V and 8 bases from J, with 15 bases between. In germline, CDR1 is SQVTM, CDR2 ANQGSEA. The CDR3 DNA reads TGCAGCGCCACAGGGATCGGGGAGCCCCAGCATTTT. This sequence encodes CSATGIGEPQHF.

The CDR3: CASSLRNSPLHF. The CDR3 region has the DNA TGTGCCAGCAGCTTACGGAATTCACCCCTCCACTTT. The chain combines TRBV12-3 or TRBV12-4 with TRBJ1-6, with D hard to call. Trimming left V 6 bases short and J 7 bases short, with 7 bases between. This CDR3 has 12 amino acids.

The V gene is TRBV12-3 or TRBV12-4, the J gene TRBJ1-2; a weak D match, TRBD1 (6 bases). The CDR3 sequence is 13 residues long. Trimming removed 3 bases from V and 4 bases from J, with 9 bases in between. The CDR3 reads CASSFDRPYGYTF. CDR3 sequence (DNA): TGTGCCAGCAGTTTTGACAGGCCCTATGGCTACACCTTC.

The V and J genes are TRBV18 and TRBJ2-3, with D hard to call. In germline, CDR1 is KGHSH, CDR2 LQKENI. The CDR3 is 14 amino acids. V lost 1 base, J lost 0 bases, and 5 bases lay in between. The CDR3 loop is CASSPQTSTDTQYF. CDR3 coding DNA: TGTGCCAGCTCACCACAGACTAGCACAGATACGCAGTATTTT.

Here the CDR3 DNA reads TGTGCCAGTAGTATCGGTCTGTTAAGTCAGCCCCAGCATTTT. Its translation is CASSIGLLSQPQHF. V is TRBV19 and J is TRBJ1-5; D gene uncertain. Between the trimmed V and J ends, which lost 3 bases and 6 bases, there was a span of 12 bases. Germline CDR1 is LNHDA and CDR2 is SQIVND (reference sequence). The CDR3 has 14 amino acids.

There are a few counts of this clone. This chain uses TRBV12-2 with TRBJ1-2; TRBD1 is taken as the D call from the table, unchecked against the DNA. TRBV12-2 is flagged as a pseudogene. CDR3 length: 13 residues. The CDR3 sequence: CASRLAQGRGYTF. The CDR3 DNA is TGTGCAAGTCGCTTAGCACAGGGACGGGGCTACACCTTC.

The rearrangement uses TRBV10-3 and TRBJ2-6, with D perhaps matching TRBD2 (5 bases). Trimming took off 10 bases at V and 2 bases at J, with 9 bases between the two ends. Germline V gene lookup returns CDR1 ENHRY and CDR2 SYGVKD. This CDR3 has 13 amino acids. The CDR3, as DNA: TGTGCCACCCGGAGGACTGGGGCCAACGTCCTGACTTTC. It yields the protein CATRRTGANVLTF.

V and J are TRBV5-1 and TRBJ2-3; weak D call: TRBD1 (5 bases). Germline-derived CDR1 and CDR2 are SGHRS and YFSETQ. This CDR3 region has 16 residues. V shed 1 base and J shed 1 base, with 13 bases lying between them. As DNA, the CDR3 is TGCGCCAGCAGCTTGAGCTTTGGGGCAGGCACAGATACGCAGTATTTT. Translating gives CASSLSFGAGTDTQYF. The full variable domain, with the rest looked up from reference TRBV5-1 and TRBJ2-3, is KAGVTQTPRYLIKTRGQQVTLSCSPISGHRSVSWYQQTPGQGLQFLFEYFSETQRNKGNFPGRFSGRQFSNSRSEMNVSTLELGDSALYLCASSLSFGAGTDTQYFGPGTRLTVL.

J is TRBJ1-2 and V is TRBV7-9, with a weak D call TRBD1 (6 bases). The CDR3 totals 14 residues. Trimming left V 2 bases short and J 7 bases short, with 14 bases between. Looked up from germline, CDR1 is SEHNR and CDR2 is FQNEAQ (reference sequence). CDR3 nucleotide sequence: TGTGCCAGCAGCTTAACACAGGGCTTGGGTGGCTACACCTTC. It translates to CASSLTQGLGGYTF.

V and J are TRBV5-6 and TRBJ2-3, with TRBD2 matching 9 bases. CDR3 length: 17 residues. Trimming at V came to 0 bases and at J to 1 base, leaving 6 bases not matched to a gene. CDR1 SGHDT and CDR2 YYEEEE come from the germline V gene. This CDR3 reads CASSLVVAGAGTDTQYF. The CDR3 nucleotides read TGTGCCAGCAGCTTGGTGGTAGCGGGAGCGGGCACAGATACGCAGTATTTT.

The chain recombines TRBV7-2 with TRBJ2-1; D might be TRBD1 (5 bases). In germline, CDR1 is SGHTA, CDR2 FQGNSA. The CDR3 is made up of 14 amino acids. The V end lost 5 bases, the J end lost 7 bases, and 15 bases lay between the germline ends. For the CDR3, the DNA is TGTGCCAGCAGCCAGGCAGGGATAAGAAATGAGCAGTTCTTC. It is translated as CASSQAGIRNEQFF.